These 13 T cell receptor beta chains originate from one sample sequenced in a study of regulatory T cells in long-lasting Graves disease. Time point: newly diagnosed GD, antithyroid drugs for less than 3 months. After RNA was extracted from PBMCs, the TCR library was made from it. Construction of TCR beta libraries relied on iRepertoire HTBI primers and on Arm-PCR targeting CDR3 regions. TCRdb reprocessed the multiplex PCR reads via MiXCR and lists one record per CDR3 protein. The sample has some 320,000 distinct CDR3 sequences, about a sixth seen once. The sequenced sample was peripheral blood mononuclear cells (PBMCs), obtained at new diagnosis, from a patient treated with antithyroid drugs. These receptors originate from a female donor with Graves disease.

This clonotype was seen repeatedly, ten times or more. V and J are TRBV20-1 and TRBJ2-3; 7 nucleotides align to TRBD2. Trimming at V came to 0 bases and at J to 3 bases, leaving 12 bases not matched to a gene. The CDR3 has 17 amino acids. CDR1 and CDR2 from the germline V gene are DFQATT and SNEGSKA (reference sequence). The CDR3 here is CSARDGLGAGITDTQYF. The CDR3 nucleotides read TGCAGTGCTAGAGATGGTCTGGGAGCGGGAATTACAGATACGCAGTATTTT.

The V and J genes are TRBV2 and TRBJ1-2; D gene unclear. The length of the CDR3 is 15 residues. V was pared by 7 bases and J by 4 bases, with 19 bases between. Germline CDR1 is SNHLY and CDR2 is FYNNEI. CDR3 loop: CASTTYHRGTYGYTF. For the CDR3, the DNA is TGTGCCAGCACCACTTACCATCGGGGTACCTATGGCTACACCTTC.

To note about this clonotype: Just one base apart from a much larger clone, this may be a read error. This chain links TRBV19 with TRBJ2-5, with D possibly TRBD2 on 6 matching bases. The CDR3 is 16 residues long. The germline V and J ends were trimmed by 6 bases and 4 bases, with 21 bases remaining between them. CDR1 is LNHDA, CDR2 SQIVND, per germline (reference sequence). CDR3 nucleotide sequence: TGTGCCAGTAGGGGAATGTCCCCGCGGGACGGAGAGACCCAGTACTTC. Translating it yields CASRGMSPRDGETQYF. The complete variable domain, with remaining parts taken from reference TRBV19 and TRBJ2-5, reads DGGITQSPKYLFRKEGQNVTLSCEQNLNHDAMYWYRQDPGQGLRLIYYSQIVNDFQKGDIAEGYSVSREKKESFPLTVTSAQKNPTAFYLCASRGMSPRDGETQYFGPGTRLLVL.

This clonotype was observed many times. The rearrangement links TRBV28 to TRBJ1-2; D gene uncertain. Germline assignment: CDR1 MDHEN and CDR2 SYDVKM. Trimming stripped 11 bases from V and 4 bases from J, with 26 bases between. The CDR3 is made up of 16 amino acids. As DNA, the CDR3 is TGTGCCGTGCGGTCGCGTCCTCCACCCCCGGCCTATGGCTACACCTTC. Translating it yields CAVRSRPPPPAYGYTF.

This clonotype was counted ten times or more. This chain connects TRBV12-3 or TRBV12-4 to TRBJ2-1, with 7 positions matching TRBD2. CDR3 length: 15 amino acids. V lost 5 bases and J lost 6; bases outside the gene matches: 10. The CDR3 sequence: CASSPSSRGSNEQFF. Written as DNA, the CDR3 is TGTGCCAGCAGTCCGAGTTCTCGCGGGAGCAATGAGCAGTTCTTC.

To note about this clonotype: Possible read error: a much larger clone is one base away. This chain links TRBV30 with TRBJ1-2; TRBD1 matches at 8 bases. The junction had 6 bases not matched to a gene; V was cut back by 5 bases and J by 7 bases. Germline CDR1 is GTSNPN and CDR2 is SVGIG (reference sequence). The CDR3 length is 12 residues. In DNA form, the CDR3 reads TGTGCCTGGGGCCTACAGGGGGGTGGCTACACCTTC. Protein: CAWGLQGGGYTF.

Points on this clonotype: Since a much larger clone is just one base distant, this may be a read error. The chain has TRBV12-3 or TRBV12-4 and TRBJ2-5, with D tentatively TRBD2 (6 bases). The V end was cut by 5 bases, the J end by 4 bases, with 17 bases between. The CDR3 runs 15 residues. In DNA, the CDR3 is TGTGCCAGCAGTATACCGGGACCAGCGGGAGAGACCCAGTACTTC. Translating it yields CASSIPGPAGETQYF.

This clonotype was seen ten or more times. Possible read error: a much larger clone is one base away. This rearrangement joins TRBV12-3 or TRBV12-4 to TRBJ1-1; perhaps TRBD1 as D (5 bases). The CDR3 loop spans 14 amino acids. Trimming removed 6 bases at V and 6 bases at J, with 17 bases between. The CDR3 DNA follows: TGTGCCAGCAGATTGGGACCGAGAAACGCTGAAGCTTTCTTT. Protein: CASRLGPRNAEAFF.

This clonotype was counted at least ten times. The chain combines TRBV28 with TRBJ2-5, with 10 bases that match TRBD2. This CDR3 spans 16 amino acids. CDR1 is MDHEN and CDR2 is SYDVKM in the germline V gene. V was clipped by 4 bases and J by 5 bases; unmatched bases: 10. CDR3 loop: CASSSIAGGMVETQYF. CDR3 in DNA: TGTGCCAGCAGTTCCATAGCGGGAGGCATGGTGGAGACCCAGTACTTC.

Ten or more counts support this clonotype. The chain uses TRBV20-1 and TRBJ1-2; D is uncertain. V lost 6 bases to trimming and J lost 4 bases, with 21 bases between them. Looked up from germline, CDR1 is DFQATT and CDR2 is SNEGSKA (reference sequence). The CDR3 is made up of 15 amino acids. The CDR3, as DNA: TGCAGTGCCCCCCGGGGTTCTACCAGAGGCTATGGCTACACCTTC. Translation: CSAPRGSTRGYGYTF.

This clonotype was seen repeatedly, ten times or more. The chain employs TRBV20-1 and TRBJ2-7, with TRBD2 matching 10 bases. The V and J ends lost 6 bases and 5 bases, in that order; junction bases with no gene match: 10. Germline CDR1 and CDR2: DFQATT and SNEGSKA (reference sequence). The CDR3 is 14 amino acids. This CDR3 reads CSAEGLAGVDEQYF. CDR3 nucleotide sequence: TGCAGTGCCGAGGGTCTAGCGGGAGTTGACGAGCAGTACTTC.

This clonotype was observed at least ten times. The chain links TRBV3-1 to TRBJ2-1; no firm D call. Germline V CDR1 and CDR2: LGHDT, YNNKEL (reference sequence). The CDR3 extends over 12 amino acids. The ends were cut back, 4 bases at V and 10 bases at J, with 11 bases in the middle. The CDR3: CASSRLGQEQFF. The CDR3 DNA reads TGTGCCAGCAGCCGCCTGGGTCAGGAGCAGTTCTTC.

This clonotype showed up many times. The rearrangement uses TRBV5-1 and TRBJ2-7; possible D gene TRBD1, 5 bases. V was clipped by 4 bases and J by 7 bases, with 15 bases between them. The germline V gene has CDR1 SGHRS and CDR2 YFSETQ. There are 13 residues in the CDR3. The CDR3 loop is CASSNEGVGEQYF. CDR3 coding DNA: TGCGCCAGCAGCAATGAAGGGGTGGGGGAGCAGTACTTC.